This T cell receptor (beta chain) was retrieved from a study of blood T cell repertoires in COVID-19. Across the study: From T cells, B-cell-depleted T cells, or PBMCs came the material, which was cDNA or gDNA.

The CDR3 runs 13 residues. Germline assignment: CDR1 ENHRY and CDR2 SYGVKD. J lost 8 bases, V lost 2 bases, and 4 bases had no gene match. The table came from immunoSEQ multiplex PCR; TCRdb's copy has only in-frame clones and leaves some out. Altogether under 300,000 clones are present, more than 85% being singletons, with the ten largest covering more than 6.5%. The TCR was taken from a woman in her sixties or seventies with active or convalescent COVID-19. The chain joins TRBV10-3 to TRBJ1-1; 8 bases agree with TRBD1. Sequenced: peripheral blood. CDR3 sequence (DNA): TGTGCCATCAGTGAGGACAGGGGACACGAAGCTTTCTTT. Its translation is CAISEDRGHEAFF.